The TCR beta chain under discussion was sequenced for a study of identical twins. General study points: Excess low generation probability was seen in twin-shared out-of-frame alpha sequences.

CDR1 and CDR2 (germline): SGHRS, YFSETQ. Trimming removed 0 bases from V and 1 base from J, with 10 bases in between. The CDR3 has 15 amino acids. TCRdb re-derived calls from the 5' RACE reads in MiXCR, one entry per CDR3 protein. The profile shows about 900,000 distinct CDR3 sequences, 12% of them singletons. This clonotype was counted between two and nine times. The target antigen is unknown. The same data also contributed to another study, on yellow fever vaccine responses in identical twins. That report notes: Twins' vaccine T cell response reportedly gave the appearance of partial convergence and partial personalization.

This sequence joins TRBV5-1 and TRBJ2-5, with a weak D call TRBD1 (5 bases). Sequencing used PBMCs. This TCR came from a woman under 30 in good health. The CDR3 DNA reads as TGCGCCAGCAGCTTGGGGTGGACATCCCAAGAGACCCAGTACTTC. Encoded protein: CASSLGWTSQETQYF.